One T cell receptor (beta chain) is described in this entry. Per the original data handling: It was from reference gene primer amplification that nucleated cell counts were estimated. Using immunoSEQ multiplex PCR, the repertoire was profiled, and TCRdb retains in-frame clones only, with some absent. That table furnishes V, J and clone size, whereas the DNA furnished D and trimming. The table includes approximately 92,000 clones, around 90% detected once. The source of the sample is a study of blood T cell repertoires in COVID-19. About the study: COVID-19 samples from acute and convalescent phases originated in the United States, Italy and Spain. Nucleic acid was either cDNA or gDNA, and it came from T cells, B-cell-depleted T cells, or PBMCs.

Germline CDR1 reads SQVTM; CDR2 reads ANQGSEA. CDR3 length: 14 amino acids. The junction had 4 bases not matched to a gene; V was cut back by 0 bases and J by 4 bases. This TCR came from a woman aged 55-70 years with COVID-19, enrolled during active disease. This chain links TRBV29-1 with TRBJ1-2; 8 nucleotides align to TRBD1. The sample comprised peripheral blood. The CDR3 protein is CSVEDQGAGYGYTF. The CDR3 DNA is TGCAGCGTTGAAGATCAGGGGGCGGGCTATGGCTACACCTTC.